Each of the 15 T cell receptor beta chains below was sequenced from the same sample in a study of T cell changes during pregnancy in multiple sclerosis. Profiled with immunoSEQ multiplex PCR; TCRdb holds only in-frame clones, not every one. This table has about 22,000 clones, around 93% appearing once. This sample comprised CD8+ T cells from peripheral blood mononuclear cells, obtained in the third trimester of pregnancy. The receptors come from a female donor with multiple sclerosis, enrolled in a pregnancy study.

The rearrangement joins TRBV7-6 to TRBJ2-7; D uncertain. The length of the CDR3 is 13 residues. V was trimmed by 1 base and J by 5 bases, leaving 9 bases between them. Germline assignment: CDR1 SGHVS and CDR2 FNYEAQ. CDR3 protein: CASSLESGDEQYF. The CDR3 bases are TGTGCCAGCAGCTTAGAGTCAGGCGACGAGCAGTACTTC.

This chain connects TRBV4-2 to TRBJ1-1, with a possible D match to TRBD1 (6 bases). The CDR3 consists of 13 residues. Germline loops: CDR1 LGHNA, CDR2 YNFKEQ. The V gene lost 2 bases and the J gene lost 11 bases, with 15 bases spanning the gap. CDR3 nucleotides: TGTGCCAGCAGCCAAAAAACAGGGCGATTTGCTTTCTTT. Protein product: CASSQKTGRFAFF.

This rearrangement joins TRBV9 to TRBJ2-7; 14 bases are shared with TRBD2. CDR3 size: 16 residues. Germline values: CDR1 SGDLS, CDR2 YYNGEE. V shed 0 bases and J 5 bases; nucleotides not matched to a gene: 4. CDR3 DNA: TGTGCCAGCAGCGTAGGAGAGGGACTAGCGGGAGACGAGCAGTACTTC. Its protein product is CASSVGEGLAGDEQYF.

CDR3 in DNA: TGTGCCAGCAGCTTACAGGGGGTCTTGAACACCGGGGAGCTGTTTTTT. Protein product: CASSLQGVLNTGELFF. The chain carries TRBV7-8 and TRBJ2-2; 7 bases match TRBD1. The germline gives CDR1 SGHVS, CDR2 FQNEAQ. V gave up 2 bases and J gave up 1 base; unmatched junction bases: 4. CDR3 length: 16 amino acids.

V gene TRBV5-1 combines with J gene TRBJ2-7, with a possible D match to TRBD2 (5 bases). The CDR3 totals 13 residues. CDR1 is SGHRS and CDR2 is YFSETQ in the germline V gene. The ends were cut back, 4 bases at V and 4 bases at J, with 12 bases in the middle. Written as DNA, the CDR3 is TGCGCCAGCAGCCCTCGGGATCTTTACGAGCAGTACTTC. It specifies CASSPRDLYEQYF.

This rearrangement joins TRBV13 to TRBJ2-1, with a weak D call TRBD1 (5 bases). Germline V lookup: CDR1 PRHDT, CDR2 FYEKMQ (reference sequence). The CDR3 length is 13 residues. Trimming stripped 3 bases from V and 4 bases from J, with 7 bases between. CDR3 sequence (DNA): TGTGCCAGCAGCTTTAACAGGTACAATGAGCAGTTCTTC. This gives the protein CASSFNRYNEQFF.

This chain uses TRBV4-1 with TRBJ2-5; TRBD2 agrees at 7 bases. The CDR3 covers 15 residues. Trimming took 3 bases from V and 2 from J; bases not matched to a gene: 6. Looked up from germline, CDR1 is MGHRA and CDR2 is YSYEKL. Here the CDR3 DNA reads TGCGCCAGCAGCCAGGGGGGGGGTCGGCAAGAGACCCAGTACTTC. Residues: CASSQGGGRQETQYF.

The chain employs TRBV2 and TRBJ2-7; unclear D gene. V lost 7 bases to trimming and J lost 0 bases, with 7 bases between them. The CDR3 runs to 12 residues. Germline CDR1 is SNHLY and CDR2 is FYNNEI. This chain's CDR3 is CASIESSYEQYF. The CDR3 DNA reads TGTGCCAGCATCGAGAGCTCCTACGAGCAGTACTTC.

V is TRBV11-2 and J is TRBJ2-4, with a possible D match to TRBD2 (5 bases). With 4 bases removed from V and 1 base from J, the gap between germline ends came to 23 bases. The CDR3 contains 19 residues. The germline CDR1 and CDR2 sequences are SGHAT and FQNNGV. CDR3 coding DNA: TGTGCCAGCAGCTCGTCTCGGTTCGCGGGTCTGGGGGCCAAAAACATTCAGTACTTC. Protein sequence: CASSSSRFAGLGAKNIQYF. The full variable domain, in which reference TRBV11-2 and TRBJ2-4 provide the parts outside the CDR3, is EAGVAQSPRYKIIEKRQSVAFWCNPISGHATLYWYQQILGQGPKLLIQFQNNGVVDDSQLPKDRFSAERLKGVDSTLKIQPAKLEDSAVYLCASSSSRFAGLGAKNIQYFGAGTRLSVL.

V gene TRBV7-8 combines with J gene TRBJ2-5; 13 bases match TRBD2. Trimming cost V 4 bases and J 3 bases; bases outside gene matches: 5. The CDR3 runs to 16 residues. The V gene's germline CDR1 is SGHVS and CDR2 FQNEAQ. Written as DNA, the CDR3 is TGTGCCAGCAGCTCCTCGGGACTAGCGGGAAAAGAGACCCAGTACTTC. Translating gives CASSSSGLAGKETQYF.

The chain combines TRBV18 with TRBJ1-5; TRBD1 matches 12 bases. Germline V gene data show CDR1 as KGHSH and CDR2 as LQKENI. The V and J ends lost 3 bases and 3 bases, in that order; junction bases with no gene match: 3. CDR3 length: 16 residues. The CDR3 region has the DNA TGTGCCAGCTCACCCCGGGACAGGGGGCCCAATCAGCCCCAGCATTTT. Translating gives CASSPRDRGPNQPQHF.

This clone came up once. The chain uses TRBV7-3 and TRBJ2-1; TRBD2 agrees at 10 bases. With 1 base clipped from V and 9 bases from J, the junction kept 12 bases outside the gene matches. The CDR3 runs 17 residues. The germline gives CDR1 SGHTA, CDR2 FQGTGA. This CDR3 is CASSLRPSGGPGGEQFF. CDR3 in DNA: TGTGCCAGCAGCTTAAGGCCTAGCGGGGGCCCAGGTGGTGAGCAGTTCTTC.

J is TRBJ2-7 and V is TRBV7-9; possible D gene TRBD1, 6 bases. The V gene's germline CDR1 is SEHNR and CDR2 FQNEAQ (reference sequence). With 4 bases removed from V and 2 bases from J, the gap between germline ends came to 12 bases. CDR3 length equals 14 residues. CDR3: CASSSRQAPYEQYF. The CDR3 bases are TGTGCCAGCAGCTCCCGACAGGCCCCCTACGAGCAGTACTTC. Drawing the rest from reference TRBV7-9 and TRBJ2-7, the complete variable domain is DTGVSQNPRHKITKRGQNVTFRCDPISEHNRLYWYRQTLGQGPEFLTYFQNEAQLEKSRLLSDRFSAERPKGSFSTLEIQRTEQGDSAMYLCASSSRQAPYEQYFGPGTRLTVT.

The CDR3 bases are TGTGCCAGCAGCGTGGGGGGGGTTGGCAACTACGAGCAGTACTTC. Encoded protein: CASSVGGVGNYEQYF. The chain joins TRBV9 to TRBJ2-7; 7 bases map to TRBD2. The CDR3 is made up of 15 amino acids. V lost 2 bases and J lost 3; bases outside the gene matches: 8. Germline CDR1 is SGDLS and CDR2 is YYNGEE.

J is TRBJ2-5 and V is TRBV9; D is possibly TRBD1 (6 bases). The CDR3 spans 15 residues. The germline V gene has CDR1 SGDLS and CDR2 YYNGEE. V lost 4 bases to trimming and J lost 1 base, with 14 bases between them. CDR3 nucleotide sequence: TGTGCCAGCAGCCCCCGCAGGGGAGCCCAAGAGACCCAGTACTTC. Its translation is CASSPRRGAQETQYF.